These T cell receptor beta chains were read from a single sample in a study of blood T cell repertoires in COVID-19. Profiled with immunoSEQ multiplex PCR; TCRdb holds only in-frame clones, not every one. The sample yields approximately 260,000 clones, 90% seen once. The sample consisted of peripheral blood. These receptor sequences come from a woman aged 60-70 years with COVID-19, enrolled during active disease. The CDR3 runs from the conserved cysteine through the conserved F or W. D genes are given only for firm matches. Part of the rows lack a size; the others show once, few, many or a class for expanded clones.

>TRBV7-2|TRBD1|few
CASTSTLTGGNIQYF
>TRBV5-5|TRBD2|once
CASSARLAGLYEQYF
>TRBV4-3|TRBD1|NA
CASSHDDRDYGYTF
>TRBV11-2|TRBD1|once
CASSSLTGSTGELFF
>TRBV10-3|TRBD2|once
CAISEPSGGDTQYF
>TRBV6-5|NA|few
CASSYGGGTEAFF
>TRBV19|TRBD2|NA
CASSPSPGGGRGNEQFF
>TRBV11-2|NA|NA
CASSLDYGTGELFF
>TRBV5-1|NA|once
CASSLAHTGNYGYTF
>TRBV11-2|NA|NA
CASSLDRDTEAFF
>TRBV7-9|NA|NA
CASSSKVGGKTYEQYF
>TRBV19|NA|NA
CASSSYQAGEQYF
>TRBV6-2/TRBV6-3|TRBD2|NA
CASSQLRGGLEQYF
>TRBV29-1|TRBD1|NA
CSVEGGDRGVPEAFF
>TRBV19|TRBD1|NA
CASNPGQGFNSPLHF
>TRBV18|NA|NA
CASSPPGRSTGEQYF
>TRBV19|NA|NA
CASSPREPETQYF
>TRBV3-1/TRBV3-2|TRBD1|NA
CASNAGDSNYGYTF